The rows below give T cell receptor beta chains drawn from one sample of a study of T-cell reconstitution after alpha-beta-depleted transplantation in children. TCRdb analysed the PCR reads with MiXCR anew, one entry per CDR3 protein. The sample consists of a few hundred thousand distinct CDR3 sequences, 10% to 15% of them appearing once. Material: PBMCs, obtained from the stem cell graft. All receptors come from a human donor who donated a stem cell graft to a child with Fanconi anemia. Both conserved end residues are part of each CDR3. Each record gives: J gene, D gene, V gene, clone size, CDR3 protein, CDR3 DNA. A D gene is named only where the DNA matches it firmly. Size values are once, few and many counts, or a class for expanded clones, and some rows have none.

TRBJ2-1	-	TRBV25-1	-	CASSEYRRQSYNEQFF	TGTGCCAGCAGTGAATATAGGAGACAGTCCTACAATGAGCAGTTCTTC
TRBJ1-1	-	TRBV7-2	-	CASSLGRVTEAFF	TGTGCCAGCAGCTTGGGCAGGGTCACTGAAGCTTTCTTT
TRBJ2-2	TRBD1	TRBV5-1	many	CASSRDRDNTGELFF	TGCGCCAGCAGCCGAGACAGGGACAACACCGGGGAGCTGTTTTTT
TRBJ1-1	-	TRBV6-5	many	CASTQGIEAFF	TGTGCCAGCACCCAGGGCATTGAAGCTTTCTTT
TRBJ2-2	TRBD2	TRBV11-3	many	CASSSSSGGRELFF	TGTGCCAGCAGCTCTTCTAGCGGGGGCCGGGAGCTGTTTTTT
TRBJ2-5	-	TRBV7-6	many	CASSLTGAGETQYF	TGTGCCAGCAGCTTAACGGGGGCCGGGGAGACCCAGTACTTC
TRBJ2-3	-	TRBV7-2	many	CASSLEAEDTQYF	TGTGCCAGCAGCCTCGAGGCGGAAGATACGCAGTATTTT
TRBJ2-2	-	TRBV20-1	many	CSARSRGSPHGELFF	TGCAGTGCTAGATCCCGTGGGTCCCCCCACGGGGAGCTGTTTTTT
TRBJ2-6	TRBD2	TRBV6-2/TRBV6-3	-	CASSYPKAASGGFSGANVLTF	TGTGCCAGCAGTTACCCGAAGGCGGCTAGCGGGGGTTTCTCTGGGGCCAACGTCCTGACTTTC
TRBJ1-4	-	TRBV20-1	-	CSARTGGELFF	TGCAGTGCCAGGACGGGGGGGGAACTGTTTTTT
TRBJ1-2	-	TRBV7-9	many	CASSLVPGLSGYTF	TGTGCCAGCAGCTTAGTCCCGGGGTTGAGTGGCTACACCTTC
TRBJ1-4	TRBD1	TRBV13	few	CASSLRGQAEKLFF	TGTGCCAGCAGCCTAAGGGGACAGGCTGAAAAACTGTTTTTT
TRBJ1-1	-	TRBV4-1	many	CASSQFGARKADTEAFF	TGCGCCAGCAGCCAGTTCGGGGCACGAAAGGCGGACACTGAAGCTTTCTTT
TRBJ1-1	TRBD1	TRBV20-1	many	CSANYGQVGNEAFF	TGCAGTGCTAACTATGGACAGGTCGGCAATGAAGCTTTCTTT
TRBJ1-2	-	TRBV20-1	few	CSARDRLNYNAYTF	TGCAGTGCTAGAGATAGGTTGAATTATAATGCCTACACCTTC
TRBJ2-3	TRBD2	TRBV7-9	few	CASSLESSGDFTDTQYF	TGTGCCAGCAGCTTAGAGTCTAGCGGGGATTTCACAGATACGCAGTATTTT
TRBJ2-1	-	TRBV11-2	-	CASSLGGMDSYNEQFF	TGTGCCAGCAGCCTGGGGGGTATGGACTCCTACAATGAGCAGTTCTTC
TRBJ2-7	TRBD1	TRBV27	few	CASSLAGQDPYEQYF	TGTGCCAGCAGTTTGGCCGGACAGGACCCCTACGAGCAGTACTTC
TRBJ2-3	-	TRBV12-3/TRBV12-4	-	CASSLSYGAVTDTQYF	TGTGCCAGCAGTTTAAGTTACGGGGCGGTCACAGATACGCAGTATTTT
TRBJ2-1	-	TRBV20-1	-	CSATAREYNEQFF	TGCAGTGCTACTGCCAGGGAGTACAATGAGCAGTTCTTC
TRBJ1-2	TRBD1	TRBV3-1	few	CASSLGQTFYGYTF	TGTGCCAGCAGCCTGGGACAGACTTTCTATGGCTACACCTTC
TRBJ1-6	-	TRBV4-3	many	CASSQARQVNSPLHF	TGCGCCAGCAGCCAGGCACGACAGGTCAATTCACCCCTCCACTTT
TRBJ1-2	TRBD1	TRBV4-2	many	CASSRQGANYGYTF	TGTGCCAGCAGTAGACAGGGGGCGAACTATGGCTACACCTTC
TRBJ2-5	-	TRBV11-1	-	CASSLVGGDQETQYF	TGTGCCAGCAGCTTAGTCGGAGGGGACCAGGAGACCCAGTACTTC
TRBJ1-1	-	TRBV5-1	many	CASSPGTLNTEAFF	TGCGCCAGCAGCCCCGGGACATTGAACACTGAAGCTTTCTTT
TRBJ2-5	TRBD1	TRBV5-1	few	CASSSQGRQETQYF	TGCGCCAGCAGCTCACAGGGGAGACAAGAGACCCAGTACTTC
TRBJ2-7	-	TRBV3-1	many	CASSKGVAEGAEQYF	TGTGCCAGCAGCAAAGGCGTGGCAGAGGGTGCCGAGCAGTACTTC
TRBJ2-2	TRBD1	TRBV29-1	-	CSVTQGANTGELFF	TGCAGCGTTACACAGGGGGCGAACACCGGGGAGCTGTTTTTT
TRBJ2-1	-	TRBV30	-	CAWSVRRSDEQFF	TGTGCCTGGAGTGTACGTAGAAGTGATGAGCAGTTCTTC